The text below deals with one TCR beta chain. Its antigen is unidentified. The sample's time point: persistent/refractory GD, antithyroid drugs over 5 years with positive TRAb. Scientists built the TCR library using RNA that was extracted from PBMCs. EDTA tubes received approximately 10 milliliters of drawn peripheral blood. Arm-PCR of CDR3 regions and iRepertoire HTBI primers were used to build TCR beta libraries. MiXCR, applied by TCRdb to the multiplex PCR reads, yields one record per CDR3 protein. Of around 340,000 distinct CDR3 sequences listed, about 20% are singletons. These data come from a study of regulatory T cells in long-lasting Graves disease. Study-wide results and limits: Persistent cases favored TRBV28, TRBJ1-2 and TRBJ2-5.

CDR3 length: 17 amino acids. Trimming pared 0 bases from V and 0 bases from J, leaving 12 bases between. Germline V gene data show CDR1 as KGHSH and CDR2 as LQKENI. Sequenced material: peripheral blood mononuclear cells (PBMCs), taken when the disease was refractory, from a patient treated with antithyroid drugs. The chain joins TRBV18 to TRBJ2-1, with unresolved D. This receptor was obtained from a female donor with Graves disease. CDR3 nucleotide sequence: TGTGCCAGCTCACCACCAACTCCAAAGAGCTCCTACAATGAGCAGTTCTTC. Translation: CASSPPTPKSSYNEQFF.